What follows are 31 T cell receptor beta chains derived from one specimen sequenced in a study of cytomegalovirus exposure and HLA in healthy donors. Here immunoSEQ multiplex PCR was the method, and the copy in TCRdb shows in-frame clones only, minus some. Among hundreds of thousands of clones listed, 70% to 90% were seen once. Input material: PBMCs. The receptors originated from a woman aged 18-29 years in good health and CMV-seronegative.

This clone was picked up one time. This rearrangement joins TRBV10-3 to TRBJ1-1, with a weak D call TRBD1 (5 bases). Germline CDR1 reads ENHRY; CDR2 reads SYGVKD. Trimming pared 11 bases from V and 5 bases from J, leaving 18 bases between. The CDR3 is 13 amino acids. The CDR3 spells CAVRGGGGTEAFF. The CDR3 DNA follows: TGTGCCGTCCGTGGCGGGGGAGGAACTGAAGCTTTCTTT.

For this clone: One junction end does not reproduce the germline sequence, and a read error may be involved. The CDR3 DNA reads as TGTGCCGGCAGTTCACCCAATGGAGGGGGCTACACCTTC. This sequence encodes CAGSSPNGGGYTF. This rearrangement joins TRBV27 to TRBJ1-2; D gene uncertain. Germline V gene data show CDR1 as MNHEY and CDR2 as SMNVEV (reference sequence). This CDR3 contains 13 residues.

V gene TRBV5-6 combines with J gene TRBJ2-7; a weak D match, TRBD2 (5 bases). The CDR3 spans 15 residues. CDR1 and CDR2 from the germline V gene are SGHDT and YYEEEE. V was shortened by 4 bases and J by 3 bases, with 17 bases between the two germline ends. The CDR3 loop reads CASSNNRAGGYEQYF. The CDR3, as DNA: TGTGCCAGCAGCAACAATAGGGCAGGAGGCTACGAGCAGTACTTC.

This rearrangement joins TRBV28 to TRBJ2-7; no clear D. Trimming removed 6 bases from V and 6 bases from J, with 9 bases in between. Germline CDR1 is MDHEN and CDR2 is SYDVKM. There are 11 residues in the CDR3. The chain's CDR3 is CASRGPFEQYF. CDR3 nucleotides: TGTGCCAGCAGGGGCCCCTTCGAGCAGTACTTC.

The CDR3: CASSVSKTLARQFF. The CDR3 bases are TGTGCCAGCAGTGTCTCAAAAACGCTAGCCAGGCAGTTCTTC. The chain has TRBV25-1 and TRBJ2-1; a possible D gene is TRBD2 (5 bases). Germline V lookup: CDR1 MGHDK, CDR2 SYGVNS. The V end lost 4 bases, the J end lost 12 bases, and 19 bases lay between the germline ends. This CDR3 region has 14 residues.

The chain joins TRBV2 to TRBJ2-5; a possible D gene is TRBD2 (7 bases). CDR1 SNHLY and CDR2 FYNNEI come from the germline V gene. V lost 11 bases, J lost 4 bases, and 11 bases lay in between. This CDR3 comprises 11 residues. The CDR3 region is CAGGALETQYF. The CDR3 DNA reads as TGTGCCGGGGGGGCGTTAGAGACCCAGTACTTC.

The rearrangement links TRBV11-2 to TRBJ1-2; 8 positions agree with TRBD1. J was trimmed by 8 bases and V by 6 bases; bases with no gene match: 8. Germline V CDR1 and CDR2: SGHAT, FQNNGV. This CDR3 comprises 13 residues. CDR3 protein: CASRKTGEWGYTF. In DNA, the CDR3 is TGTGCCAGCAGAAAGACAGGGGAGTGGGGCTACACCTTC.

The J gene is TRBJ1-5, the V gene TRBV19, with 10 nucleotides matching TRBD1. Germline V gives CDR1 LNHDA, CDR2 SQIVND (reference sequence). Unmatched junction bases numbered 16, after V lost 5 bases and J lost 6 bases. This CDR3 spans 18 amino acids. For the CDR3, the DNA is TGTGCCAGTAGTCCTGCGGGACAGGGGATGATTGGGGCTCAGCCCCAGCATTTT. This translates into CASSPAGQGMIGAQPQHF.

The rearrangement joins TRBV19 to TRBJ1-3; D gene unclear. Germline V CDR1 and CDR2: LNHDA, SQIVND (reference sequence). The ends were cut back, 3 bases at V and 4 bases at J, with 13 bases in the middle. The CDR3 loop spans 15 amino acids. The CDR3 nucleotides read TGTGCCAGTAGTATCCCTTTGTATGGAGGAAACACCATATATTTT. This sequence encodes CASSIPLYGGNTIYF.

The chain carries TRBV18 and TRBJ1-5; D perhaps matches TRBD1 (6 bases). The CDR3 runs to 17 residues. CDR1 is KGHSH and CDR2 is LQKENI in the germline V gene. V was trimmed by 6 bases and J by 1 base, leaving 19 bases between them. The CDR3 spells CASSPTAIGGSNQPQHF. DNA of the CDR3: TGTGCCAGCTCCCCGACAGCGATAGGGGGGAGCAATCAGCCCCAGCATTTT.

The CDR3 region has the DNA TGTGCCAGCAGTGAAGTTAACTATGGCTACACCTTC. It translates to CASSEVNYGYTF. The J gene is TRBJ1-2, the V gene TRBV2, with D unresolved. The length of the CDR3 is 12 residues. Trimming pared 1 base from V and 1 base from J, leaving 1 base between. Germline V gene lookup returns CDR1 SNHLY and CDR2 FYNNEI.

This chain joins TRBV19 and TRBJ2-2; TRBD1 matches at 8 bases. Germline lookup yields CDR1 LNHDA and CDR2 SQIVND (reference sequence). This CDR3 is built from 12 residues. Trimming at V came to 10 bases and at J to 5 bases, leaving 3 bases not matched to a gene. The CDR3 region is CATRQGTGELFF. The DNA for the CDR3 is TGTGCCACCCGACAGGGGACCGGGGAGCTGTTTTTT.

In its sample, this clone was seen once. The rearrangement links TRBV7-9 to TRBJ2-1; the match to TRBD1 covers 9 bases. There are 15 residues in the CDR3. Germline CDR1 SEHNR, CDR2 FQNEAQ (reference sequence). The V gene end was trimmed by 5 bases and the J gene end by 4 bases; junction bases not matched to a gene: 6. The CDR3 bases are TGTGCCAGCAGCAACGGACAGGGGAGTTACAATGAGCAGTTCTTC. Encoded protein: CASSNGQGSYNEQFF. Complete variable domain (other parts from reference TRBV7-9 and TRBJ2-1): DTGVSQNPRHKITKRGQNVTFRCDPISEHNRLYWYRQTLGQGPEFLTYFQNEAQLEKSRLLSDRFSAERPKGSFSTLEIQRTEQGDSAMYLCASSNGQGSYNEQFFGPGTRLTVL.

CDR3 residues: CASSFDGTGKENYGYTF. The DNA of the CDR3 is TGTGCCAGCAGCTTCGACGGGACAGGGAAGGAAAACTATGGCTACACCTTC. V usage is TRBV7-3 and J usage is TRBJ1-2; 9 bases match TRBD1. The V segment lost 3 bases and the J segment 2 bases; nucleotides outside the gene matches: 10. CDR1 is SGHTA and CDR2 is FQGTGA in the germline V gene. The CDR3 is 17 residues long.

J is TRBJ2-7 and V is TRBV27; D uncertain. The V gene's germline CDR1 is MNHEY and CDR2 SMNVEV (reference sequence). This CDR3 is built from 13 residues. V lost 0 bases and J 2 bases, leaving 5 bases between the germline ends. Written as DNA, the CDR3 is TGTGCCAGCAGTTTATCGATCACCTACGAGCAGTACTTC. It yields the protein CASSLSITYEQYF.

In nucleotides, the CDR3 is TGTGCCAGCAGCACATCAAACAGGGCCTGGGGGAACACTGAAGCTTTCTTT. This translates into CASSTSNRAWGNTEAFF. The chain is built from TRBV2 and TRBJ1-1; D is possibly TRBD1 (6 bases). V lost 6 bases to trimming and J lost 1 base, with 21 bases between them. The CDR3 covers 17 residues. CDR1 SNHLY and CDR2 FYNNEI come from the germline V gene.

This chain joins TRBV28 and TRBJ1-1; the D gene is possibly TRBD1 (5 bases). The CDR3 consists of 12 residues. Germline-derived CDR1 and CDR2 are MDHEN and SYDVKM. Trimming stripped 4 bases from V and 8 bases from J, with 11 bases between. The DNA for the CDR3 is TGTGCCAGCAGTTCTGGGGGATTGGAAGCTTTCTTT. This codes for CASSSGGLEAFF. The full variable domain, in which reference TRBV28 and TRBJ1-1 provide the parts outside the CDR3, is DVKVTQSSRYLVKRTGEKVFLECVQDMDHENMFWYRQDPGLGLRLIYFSYDVKMKEKGDIPEGYSVSREKKERFSLILESASTNQTSMYLCASSSGGLEAFFGQGTRLTVV.

A remark on this clone: At one end the junction does not follow the germline gene, possibly because of a read error. V gene TRBV29-1 combines with J gene TRBJ2-1, with 7 bases that match TRBD1. The CDR3 runs to 13 residues. Looked up from germline, CDR1 is SQVTM and CDR2 is ANQGSEA. In DNA, the CDR3 is TGCAGCTCGGACAGGACCTCCAACAATGAGCAGTTCTTC. Translation gives CSSDRTSNNEQFF.

In this sample, this clone turned up a few times. The rearrangement joins TRBV2 to TRBJ1-2, with D uncertain. Germline lookup yields CDR1 SNHLY and CDR2 FYNNEI. V dropped 5 bases and J dropped 6 bases, with 19 bases sitting between them. The CDR3 spans 15 residues. CDR3: CASSSQELPRDGYTF. The CDR3 nucleotides read TGTGCCAGCAGTTCCCAGGAGCTACCAAGGGATGGCTACACCTTC.

This sequence joins TRBV5-1 and TRBJ2-7; D is uncertain. The germline V gene has CDR1 SGHRS and CDR2 YFSETQ. Trimming left V 1 base short and J 5 bases short, with 7 bases between. This CDR3 is built from 12 residues. CDR3 DNA: TGCGCCAGCAGCTTGAACGGCCACGAGCAGTACTTC. Its protein product is CASSLNGHEQYF.

J is TRBJ2-1 and V is TRBV9; 8 nucleotides match TRBD2. The CDR3 extends over 14 amino acids. Germline-derived CDR1 and CDR2 are SGDLS and YYNGEE. Trimming at V came to 5 bases and at J to 7 bases, leaving 8 bases not matched to a gene. CDR3 residues: CASSGSGSINEQFF. In nucleotides, the CDR3 is TGTGCCAGCAGTGGAAGCGGGAGTATAAATGAGCAGTTCTTC.

This chain connects TRBV5-8 to TRBJ2-3; D might be TRBD1 (5 bases). The germline CDR1 and CDR2 sequences are SGHTS and YDEGEE. CDR3 length equals 15 residues. Trimming pared 3 bases from V and 1 base from J, leaving 12 bases between. This CDR3 reads CASSYQGTGTDTQYF. CDR3 in DNA: TGTGCCAGCAGCTACCAGGGTACCGGCACAGATACGCAGTATTTT. The full variable domain, in which reference TRBV5-8 and TRBJ2-3 provide the parts outside the CDR3, is EAGVTQSPTHLIKTRGQQATLRCSPISGHTSVYWYQQALGLGLQFLLWYDEGEERNRGNFPPRFSGRQFPNYSSELNVNALELEDSALYLCASSYQGTGTDTQYFGPGTRLTVL.

The chain employs TRBV30 and TRBJ1-2; the D gene is possibly TRBD1 (5 bases). This CDR3 is built from 13 residues. The germline CDR1 and CDR2 sequences are GTSNPN and SVGIG (reference sequence). Trimming cost V 0 bases and J 7 bases, with 12 bases left between them. The CDR3 DNA is TGTGCCTGGAGTGTAGGGCTGGGGGTTGGCTACACCTTC. Translated, it gives CAWSVGLGVGYTF.

This chain links TRBV19 with TRBJ1-5; TRBD1 is a possible D gene (6 bases). Between the trimmed V and J ends, which lost 7 bases and 0 bases, there was a span of 13 bases. The CDR3 is 15 residues long. Germline lookup yields CDR1 LNHDA and CDR2 SQIVND (reference sequence). The CDR3 region is CASTIGTLSNQPQHF. Written as DNA, the CDR3 is TGTGCCAGTACCATCGGGACACTTAGCAATCAGCCCCAGCATTTT.

The chain carries TRBV27 and TRBJ2-3, with 10 bases lining up with TRBD2. The CDR3 contains 16 residues. Germline V gene data show CDR1 as MNHEY and CDR2 as SMNVEV (reference sequence). V lost 2 bases and J lost 6; bases outside the gene matches: 8. The CDR3 loop is CASSLLAGVSSDTQYF. In DNA, the CDR3 is TGTGCCAGCAGTTTACTAGCGGGAGTTTCATCGGATACGCAGTATTTT.

This chain uses TRBV6-1 with TRBJ1-1; D not resolved. The V end was cut by 3 bases, the J end by 6 bases, with 14 bases between. Per germline, CDR1 MNHNS and CDR2 SASEGT. This CDR3 contains 14 residues. The CDR3 coding sequence is TGTGCCAGCAGTGATCGTCTTTTTCGGTCTGAAGCTTTCTTT. This gives the protein CASSDRLFRSEAFF.

This rearrangement joins TRBV11-2 to TRBJ2-3, with D tentatively TRBD2 (5 bases). Germline CDR1 and CDR2: SGHAT and FQNNGV. Trimming cost V 1 base and J 5 bases, with 13 bases left between them. This CDR3 contains 15 residues. The CDR3 is CASSLAPLERDTQYF. CDR3 nucleotides: TGTGCCAGCAGCTTAGCCCCACTAGAACGAGATACGCAGTATTTT.

The chain recombines TRBV27 with TRBJ2-5; 7 bases match TRBD1. Per germline, CDR1 MNHEY and CDR2 SMNVEV (reference sequence). This CDR3 has 19 residues. J was trimmed by 3 bases and V by 1 base; bases with no gene match: 17. The CDR3 coding sequence is TGTGCCAGCAGTTTATATATACACCAGCCGGGACAGCCCAAAGAGACCCAGTACTTC. This sequence encodes CASSLYIHQPGQPKETQYF.

J is TRBJ1-2 and V is TRBV5-6; D perhaps matches TRBD1 (5 bases). CDR1 is SGHDT and CDR2 is YYEEEE in the germline V gene. The CDR3 runs to 14 residues. V was trimmed by 4 bases and J by 8 bases, leaving 18 bases between them. CDR3 region: CASSLDSGFGGYTF. DNA of the CDR3: TGTGCCAGCAGCCTGGACTCAGGGTTTGGAGGCTACACCTTC.

To note about this clone: Other DNA sequences in this specimen translate into the identical CDR3. The chain carries TRBV30 and TRBJ2-7; D not certain. The CDR3 is 12 residues long. Germline V gene sequence: CDR1 GTSNPN, CDR2 SVGIG (reference sequence). Deletions cut 3 bases from V and 3 bases from J, with 9 bases between. DNA of the CDR3: TGTGCCTGGAGCGCCAGTTTCTACGAGCAGTACTTC. This sequence encodes CAWSASFYEQYF. Using reference TRBV30 and TRBJ2-7 for the parts outside the CDR3, the full variable domain is SQTIHQWPATLVQPVGSPLSLECTVEGTSNPNLYWYRQAAGRGLQLLFYSVGIGQISSEVPQNLSASRPQDRQFILSSKKLLLSDSGFYLCAWSASFYEQYFGPGTRLTVT.

The chain couples TRBV9 to TRBJ2-4; TRBD1 agrees at 7 bases. Losses at the gene ends were 2 bases for V and 1 base for J; bases not matched to a gene: 0. The CDR3 is 14 amino acids. The germline V gene encodes CDR1 SGDLS and CDR2 YYNGEE. CDR3 sequence (DNA): TGTGCCAGCAGCGTGGGACAGGCCAAAAACATTCAGTACTTC. Its protein is CASSVGQAKNIQYF.